This T cell receptor beta chain was recovered during a study of CD8+ T cells in alopecia areata. V was pared by 6 bases and J by 4 bases, with 15 bases between. Germline CDR1 and CDR2: SQVTM and ANQGSEA. The CDR3 is 13 amino acids. The sequencing template was cDNA reverse transcribed from extracted RNA. TCRdb's table, derived via immunoSEQ multiplex PCR, lists solely in-frame clones and lacks some. Here the sample spans about 110,000 clones, around 84% being singletons. As to treatment: oral pan-JAK inhibitor, 5-10 mg twice daily. This clonotype was sampled from a human donor with alopecia areata. V gene TRBV29-1 combines with J gene TRBJ1-2, with a possible D match to TRBD1 (6 bases). Specimen: CD8+ T cells sorted from blood, collected at week 24, from a patient treated with tofacitinib. The CDR3 protein is CSVQGSEGYGYTF. The DNA for the CDR3 is TGCAGCGTCCAGGGGTCGGAGGGCTATGGCTACACCTTC.